One sample yielded the 21 T cell receptor beta chains listed below, sequenced in a study of blood T cell repertoires in COVID-19. Assay used: immunoSEQ multiplex PCR; TCRdb lists only in-frame clones, some missing. The sample shows 75,000 to 100,000 clones, approximately 77% of them seen only once. The sequenced sample was peripheral blood. The receptors originated from a woman aged 80 or over with acute or convalescent COVID-19.

This chain links TRBV9 with TRBJ2-5; TRBD1 matches at 8 bases. The CDR3 spans 14 residues. V gave up 4 bases and J gave up 6 bases; unmatched junction bases: 8. From germline, CDR1 is SGDLS and CDR2 YYNGEE. CDR3 sequence: CASSPRTGMKTQYF. DNA for the CDR3: TGTGCCAGCAGCCCCAGGACAGGGATGAAGACCCAGTACTTC.

The V call is TRBV29-1, the J call TRBJ2-1; 15 bases agree with TRBD2. From germline, CDR1 is SQVTM and CDR2 ANQGSEA. Trimming removed 6 bases from V and 3 bases from J; junction bases left unmatched: 6. The CDR3 consists of 16 residues. CDR3 loop: CSVSGTSGGHYNEQFF. The CDR3 DNA follows: TGCAGCGTCTCCGGGACTAGCGGGGGGCACTACAATGAGCAGTTCTTC.

The V call is TRBV7-6, the J call TRBJ1-6, with D possibly being TRBD1 (5 bases). Germline loops: CDR1 SGHVS, CDR2 FNYEAQ. Deletions cut 2 bases from V and 6 bases from J, with 14 bases between. This CDR3 contains 16 residues. For the CDR3, the DNA is TGTGCCAGCAGCTTAATAGACCCCGGGGGTAATTCACCCCTCCACTTT. Encoded protein: CASSLIDPGGNSPLHF.

V is TRBV18 and J is TRBJ2-5; D uncertain. Between the trimmed V and J ends, which lost 4 bases and 0 bases, there was a span of 6 bases. Germline V gives CDR1 KGHSH, CDR2 LQKENI. The CDR3 is 13 amino acids. In DNA form, the CDR3 reads TGTGCCAGCTCACAGAGTCACCAAGAGACCCAGTACTTC. Amino acids: CASSQSHQETQYF.

The CDR3 DNA reads as TGTGCCAGCAGCTACTTGGACAGGGGAGATAATTCACCCCTCCACTTT. Amino acid sequence: CASSYLDRGDNSPLHF. The chain is built from TRBV5-4 and TRBJ1-6; TRBD1 matches 9 bases. V dropped 3 bases and J dropped 5; count of bases not matched to a gene: 6. Germline V gene lookup returns CDR1 SGHNT and CDR2 YYREEE (reference sequence). This CDR3 spans 16 amino acids.

The chain couples TRBV30 to TRBJ1-2; 8 nucleotides line up with TRBD1. The junction had 7 bases not matched to a gene; V was cut back by 8 bases and J by 5 bases. Germline V gene lookup returns CDR1 GTSNPN and CDR2 SVGIG (reference sequence). The CDR3 extends over 12 amino acids. In DNA, the CDR3 is TGTGCCACCCCCCGGGACAGGTATGGCTACACCTTC. This translates into CATPRDRYGYTF.

The J gene is TRBJ1-2, the V gene TRBV2; TRBD1 is a possible D gene (6 bases). Germline values: CDR1 SNHLY, CDR2 FYNNEI. This CDR3 contains 13 residues. With 5 bases removed from V and 6 bases from J, the gap between germline ends came to 13 bases. The CDR3 reads CASSQQGGNGYTF. CDR3 coding DNA: TGTGCCAGCAGTCAACAGGGAGGGAATGGCTACACCTTC.

This clone has a handful of counts. The gene calls are TRBV18 and TRBJ1-5, with D unresolved. Deletions cut 6 bases from V and 7 bases from J, with 13 bases between. The CDR3 is made up of 13 amino acids. The germline CDR1 and CDR2 sequences are KGHSH and LQKENI. The CDR3 nucleotides are TGTGCCAGCTCCTCATCTACAGACCAGCCCCAGCATTTT. Translating gives CASSSSTDQPQHF.

This rearrangement joins TRBV19 to TRBJ2-7; tentative D call: TRBD2 (6 bases). The CDR3 runs to 16 residues. Germline V gives CDR1 LNHDA, CDR2 SQIVND (reference sequence). Trimming pared 5 bases from V and 3 bases from J, leaving 20 bases between. DNA of the CDR3: TGTGCCAGTAGTCCTACCGGGACTTTACCCCGCTACGAGCAGTACTTC. Translated: CASSPTGTLPRYEQYF.

The gene calls are TRBV5-5 and TRBJ1-6; perhaps TRBD1 as D (5 bases). CDR3 length: 15 residues. CDR1 and CDR2 (germline): SGHKS, YYEKEE (reference sequence). The V end was cut by 0 bases, the J end by 9 bases, with 13 bases between. CDR3 protein: CASSLEGPGGSPLHF. The CDR3 DNA follows: TGTGCCAGCAGCTTGGAGGGACCGGGGGGTTCACCCCTCCACTTT.

The genes are TRBV7-3 and TRBJ1-1; D is ambiguous. V gave up 5 bases and J gave up 4 bases, with 11 bases separating them. CDR3 length equals 13 residues. CDR1 SGHTA and CDR2 FQGTGA come from the germline V gene. DNA for the CDR3: TGTGCCAGCAGCGCGGGCTGGGGCACTGAAGCTTTCTTT. Translated, it gives CASSAGWGTEAFF.

The table lists this clone with a count of one. This rearrangement joins TRBV11-3 to TRBJ2-1; maybe TRBD1 (6 bases). From germline, CDR1 is SGHNT and CDR2 YENEEA. Trimming removed 5 bases from V and 4 bases from J, with 9 bases in between. This CDR3 region has 13 residues. CDR3 DNA sequence: TGTGCCAGCAGCGACAGGAATTACAATGAGCAGTTCTTC. Protein: CASSDRNYNEQFF.

The chain couples TRBV30 to TRBJ1-1, with a possible D match to TRBD1 (5 bases). Germline-derived CDR1 and CDR2 are GTSNPN and SVGIG (reference sequence). CDR3 length: 15 amino acids. Trimming cost V 0 bases and J 1 base, with 12 bases left between them. The DNA for the CDR3 is TGTGCCTGGAGTGTAGTAGGACACGAGAACACTGAAGCTTTCTTT. As protein: CAWSVVGHENTEAFF.

This clone was counted between two and nine times. The chain employs TRBV7-3 and TRBJ2-7, with D perhaps matching TRBD2 (6 bases). The germline V gene has CDR1 SGHTA and CDR2 FQGTGA. This CDR3 contains 13 residues. Trimming removed 5 bases from V and 2 bases from J, with 10 bases in between. In DNA form, the CDR3 reads TGTGCCAGCAGCCCCGGAGGGCCCTACGAGCAGTACTTC. It yields the protein CASSPGGPYEQYF.

This chain joins TRBV19 and TRBJ1-2; D unresolved. CDR1 LNHDA and CDR2 SQIVND come from the germline V gene (reference sequence). V dropped 1 base and J dropped 1 base, with 13 bases sitting between them. The CDR3 has 16 amino acids. CDR3 in DNA: TGTGCCAGTAGTATAGTTTCAGGTCGAAGTAACTATGGCTACACCTTC. Its translation is CASSIVSGRSNYGYTF.

This chain connects TRBV25-1 to TRBJ1-2; tentatively, D is TRBD1 (6 bases). The CDR3 totals 14 residues. V was cut by 5 bases and J by 5 bases, with 15 bases left in between. From germline, CDR1 is MGHDK and CDR2 SYGVNS. Here the CDR3 reads CASSKTGLWYGYTF. The CDR3 nucleotides are TGTGCCAGCAGTAAAACAGGGTTATGGTATGGCTACACCTTC.

The chain links TRBV27 to TRBJ2-1, with 7 bases that match TRBD2. Germline V gene sequence: CDR1 MNHEY, CDR2 SMNVEV (reference sequence). The CDR3 has 15 amino acids. J was trimmed by 10 bases and V by 2 bases; bases with no gene match: 11. In DNA, the CDR3 is TGTGCCAGCAGTTTAAGATGGGGGATCGGGGGGGAGCAGTTCTTC. The encoded protein is CASSLRWGIGGEQFF.

The V and J genes are TRBV7-2 and TRBJ1-2; D is possibly TRBD1 (5 bases). The CDR3 length is 14 residues. The ends were cut back, 7 bases at V and 7 bases at J, with 19 bases in the middle. Germline V gives CDR1 SGHTA, CDR2 FQGNSA. The CDR3, as DNA: TGTGCCAGCAACCCCGGGGGGGTTTTTGGTGGCTACACCTTC. This sequence encodes CASNPGGVFGGYTF.

The rearrangement uses TRBV30 and TRBJ1-4; D is possibly TRBD1 (5 bases). The CDR3 loop spans 12 amino acids. Germline CDR1 is GTSNPN and CDR2 is SVGIG (reference sequence). V dropped 4 bases and J dropped 8 bases, with 11 bases sitting between them. The CDR3 nucleotides are TGTGCCTGGACTTGGGGCAGCGAAAAACTGTTTTTT. Amino acids: CAWTWGSEKLFF.

The rearrangement links TRBV18 to TRBJ2-5, with 9 bases that match TRBD1. Germline loops: CDR1 KGHSH, CDR2 LQKENI. This CDR3 has 14 amino acids. Unmatched junction bases numbered 4, after V lost 3 bases and J lost 5 bases. CDR3 DNA: TGTGCCAGCTCACCTGCAGACAGGGGGGAGACCCAGTACTTC. Translating it yields CASSPADRGETQYF.

The chain is built from TRBV7-2 and TRBJ2-1; 8 positions agree with TRBD2. V lost 1 base and J lost 4; bases outside the gene matches: 3. CDR1 and CDR2 from the germline V gene are SGHTA and FQGNSA. This CDR3 comprises 15 residues. CDR3 residues: CASSLGGTSYNEQFF. DNA for the CDR3: TGTGCCAGCAGCTTAGGGGGGACTAGTTACAATGAGCAGTTCTTC.